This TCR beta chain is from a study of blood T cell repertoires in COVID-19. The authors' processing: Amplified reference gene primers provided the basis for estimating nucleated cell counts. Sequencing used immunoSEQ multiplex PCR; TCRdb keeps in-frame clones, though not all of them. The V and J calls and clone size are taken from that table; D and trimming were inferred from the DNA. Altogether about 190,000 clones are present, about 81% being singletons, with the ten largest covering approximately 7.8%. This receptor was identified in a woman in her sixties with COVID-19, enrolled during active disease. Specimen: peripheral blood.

As DNA, the CDR3 is TGTGCCAGCAGCTTGGCGGCTAGCTCCGAGCAGTACTTC. Protein: CASSLAASSEQYF. The chain joins TRBV5-4 to TRBJ2-7, with D possibly TRBD2 on 5 matching bases. Germline V lookup: CDR1 SGHNT, CDR2 YYREEE (reference sequence). The CDR3 length is 13 residues. The V gene lost 0 bases and the J gene lost 6 bases, with 10 bases spanning the gap.